This T cell receptor beta chain was captured by sequencing in a study of blood T cell repertoires in COVID-19. Study-wide context: Sites in the United States, Italy and Spain provided acute and convalescent COVID-19 samples. Sources were T cells, B-cell-depleted T cells, or PBMCs; the material itself was cDNA or gDNA.

Germline assignment: CDR1 SGDLS and CDR2 YYNGEE. The CDR3 loop spans 15 amino acids. V dropped 0 bases and J dropped 2 bases, with 11 bases sitting between them. Authors' methods: For nucleated cells, counts were estimated from reference gene primer amplification. Method: immunoSEQ multiplex PCR; TCRdb's copy keeps in-frame clones and lacks some. Clone size and V and J calls were adopted from that table, with D and trimming inferred from the DNA. The data contain some 180,000 clones, around 90% of them singletons. Sequencing was performed on peripheral blood. The clonotype originates from a man aged 45 to 65 who had recovered from COVID-19. V and J are TRBV9 and TRBJ2-5; no clear D gene. The CDR3 nucleotides are TGTGCCAGCAGCGTAGCTCTCCAGGCACAAGAGACCCAGTACTTC. Its protein is CASSVALQAQETQYF.